The clone carrying this TCR beta chain was recorded only once. The antigen remains unidentified. Primers included in the PCR were 60 Vbeta and 13 Jbeta primers. Method: immunoSEQ multiplex PCR; TCRdb's copy keeps in-frame clones and lacks some. This sample has about 130,000 clones, with around 83% found just once. The source of the sample is a study of cytomegalovirus exposure and HLA in healthy donors. Study observations and caveats: There were a few CMV-associated chains whose specificity for CMV antigens was confirmed in vitro.

CDR3 length: 13 residues. Germline CDR1 is SGHRS and CDR2 is YFSETQ. Trimming took 4 bases from V and 6 from J; bases not matched to a gene: 5. This TCR was sampled from a girl between 2 and 10 years old in good health and CMV-seronegative. What was sequenced was PBMCs. The genes are TRBV5-1 and TRBJ2-7; TRBD1 matches at 9 bases. CDR3 amino acids: CASSTTGGGEQYF. Written as DNA, the CDR3 is TGCGCCAGCAGCACCACAGGGGGCGGCGAGCAGTACTTC. The complete variable domain, with remaining parts taken from reference TRBV5-1 and TRBJ2-7, reads KAGVTQTPRYLIKTRGQQVTLSCSPISGHRSVSWYQQTPGQGLQFLFEYFSETQRNKGNFPGRFSGRQFSNSRSEMNVSTLELGDSALYLCASSTTGGGEQYFGPGTRLTVT.